This is a list of T cell receptor beta chains from one sample in a study of T cell responses to AZD1222 COVID-19 vaccine. The protocol was immunoSEQ multiplex PCR, while the TCRdb copy is restricted to in-frame clones and leaves out a portion. The sample has some 150,000 clones, 85% to 95% seen once; the top ten hold 0.7% to 0.9%. The sequenced sample was peripheral blood, obtained on day 0 of AZD1222 vaccination. These receptors originate from an adult in good health. Both conserved end residues are part of each CDR3. The D gene is left open where the match is weak. Only part of the rows carry a size: once, few, many, or a class if the clone is expanded.

v_call: TRBV30; j_call: TRBJ1-1; clone_size: NA; cdr3_length: 13; d_call: NA; cdr3_nt: TGTGCCTGGAGCCTACAGGGTGGAACTGAAGCTTTCTTT; cdr3_aa: CAWSLQGGTEAFF
v_call: TRBV6-6; j_call: TRBJ1-6; clone_size: NA; cdr3_length: 16; d_call: TRBD1; cdr3_nt: TGTGCCAGCACTCGATTTACAGGGGATGGTAATTCACCCCTCCACTTT; cdr3_aa: CASTRFTGDGNSPLHF
v_call: TRBV19; j_call: TRBJ1-1; clone_size: NA; cdr3_length: 15; d_call: NA; cdr3_nt: TGTGCCAGTAGTGCGAGACATTGGATGAACACTGAAGCTTTCTTT; cdr3_aa: CASSARHWMNTEAFF
v_call: TRBV5-1; j_call: TRBJ1-2; clone_size: NA; cdr3_length: 14; d_call: NA; cdr3_nt: TGCGCCAGCAGCTTGAATGGGCCGGACTATGGCTACACCTTC; cdr3_aa: CASSLNGPDYGYTF
v_call: TRBV20-1; j_call: TRBJ1-5; clone_size: NA; cdr3_length: 11; d_call: NA; cdr3_nt: TGCAGTGCTAGCCTCAGTCAGCCCCAGCATTTT; cdr3_aa: CSASLSQPQHF
v_call: TRBV7-9; j_call: TRBJ2-7; clone_size: few; cdr3_length: 17; d_call: NA; cdr3_nt: TGTGCCAGCAGCTTAGGGGGACAAATAATTTCCTCCTACGAGCAGTACTTC; cdr3_aa: CASSLGGQIISSYEQYF
v_call: TRBV10-2; j_call: TRBJ1-1; clone_size: NA; cdr3_length: 13; d_call: NA; cdr3_nt: TGCGCCAGCAGTGAGCCTGGGGGCACTGAAGCTTTCTTT; cdr3_aa: CASSEPGGTEAFF
v_call: TRBV7-9; j_call: TRBJ1-1; clone_size: NA; cdr3_length: 18; d_call: NA; cdr3_nt: TGTGCCAGCCGCTCGATGTTCGGGGGGGCTGAGGGGAACACTGAAGCTTTCTTT; cdr3_aa: CASRSMFGGAEGNTEAFF
v_call: TRBV18; j_call: TRBJ2-1; clone_size: NA; cdr3_length: 14; d_call: NA; cdr3_nt: TGTGCCAGCTCGGAACCTCAGCGGGTTCGTGAGCAGTTCTTC; cdr3_aa: CASSEPQRVREQFF
v_call: TRBV6-2/TRBV6-3; j_call: TRBJ2-7; clone_size: NA; cdr3_length: 16; d_call: TRBD1; cdr3_nt: TGTGCCAGCAGCTCGCTTCCGGGACAGGGGACCTACGAGCAGTACTTC; cdr3_aa: CASSSLPGQGTYEQYF
v_call: TRBV6-4; j_call: TRBJ1-5; clone_size: NA; cdr3_length: 19; d_call: TRBD1; cdr3_nt: TGTGCCAGCAGTGGCCACCATCCCCAGGGGGCATATAGCAATCAGCCCCAGCATTTT; cdr3_aa: CASSGHHPQGAYSNQPQHF
v_call: TRBV28; j_call: TRBJ1-1; clone_size: NA; cdr3_length: 17; d_call: NA; cdr3_nt: TGTGCCAGCAGTCCGCCGGGACATGGTTATGGGGACGCTGAAGCTTTCTTT; cdr3_aa: CASSPPGHGYGDAEAFF
v_call: TRBV15; j_call: TRBJ1-5; clone_size: once; cdr3_length: 17; d_call: NA; cdr3_nt: TGTGCCACCAGCAGAGAGTTGCAGGGGCGCCCATTAGGGACCCAGCATTTT; cdr3_aa: CATSRELQGRPLGTQHF
v_call: TRBV5-1; j_call: TRBJ2-5; clone_size: NA; cdr3_length: 14; d_call: NA; cdr3_nt: TGCGCCAGCAGCAACCCGGGACAAGAGGCGACCCAGTACTTC; cdr3_aa: CASSNPGQEATQYF
v_call: TRBV6-1; j_call: TRBJ2-2; clone_size: few; cdr3_length: 15; d_call: TRBD2; cdr3_nt: TGTGCCAGCAGTGAACTAGCGGGGGGGCCCGGGGAGCTGTTTTTT; cdr3_aa: CASSELAGGPGELFF
v_call: TRBV9; j_call: TRBJ1-6; clone_size: NA; cdr3_length: 17; d_call: TRBD1; cdr3_nt: TGTGCCAGCAGCTTTACCTACGGGACAGGGGTTAATTCACCCCTCCACTTT; cdr3_aa: CASSFTYGTGVNSPLHF
v_call: TRBV18; j_call: TRBJ1-4; clone_size: NA; cdr3_length: 13; d_call: NA; cdr3_nt: TGTGCCAGCTCAAATGAATCCCAGGAAAAACTGTTTTTT; cdr3_aa: CASSNESQEKLFF
v_call: TRBV28; j_call: TRBJ1-6; clone_size: NA; cdr3_length: 13; d_call: NA; cdr3_nt: TGTGCCAGCATAGGAGGGCTACATTCACCCCTCCACTTT; cdr3_aa: CASIGGLHSPLHF
v_call: TRBV28; j_call: TRBJ2-7; clone_size: NA; cdr3_length: 14; d_call: NA; cdr3_nt: TGTGCCAGCAGTTTAGCGGGGGACAGTTACGAGCAGTACTTC; cdr3_aa: CASSLAGDSYEQYF
v_call: TRBV5-4; j_call: TRBJ1-5; clone_size: NA; cdr3_length: 14; d_call: NA; cdr3_nt: TGTGCCAGCAGCAAGGACAGAAGCAATCAGCCCCAGCATTTT; cdr3_aa: CASSKDRSNQPQHF
v_call: TRBV3-1/TRBV3-2; j_call: TRBJ2-2; clone_size: NA; cdr3_length: 13; d_call: NA; cdr3_nt: TGTGCCAGCAGCGAGCTTGCCACCGGGGAGCTGTTTTTT; cdr3_aa: CASSELATGELFF
v_call: TRBV12-3/TRBV12-4; j_call: TRBJ2-7; clone_size: NA; cdr3_length: 13; d_call: NA; cdr3_nt: TGTGCCAGCAGTCCGGGACGCTCCTACGAGCAGTACTTC; cdr3_aa: CASSPGRSYEQYF
v_call: TRBV3-1/TRBV3-2; j_call: TRBJ2-1; clone_size: NA; cdr3_length: 17; d_call: NA; cdr3_nt: TGTGCCAGCAGCCAAGATCGGCAGGTGGGGTTTTTGTATGAGCAGTTCTTC; cdr3_aa: CASSQDRQVGFLYEQFF
v_call: TRBV6-5; j_call: TRBJ1-3; clone_size: NA; cdr3_length: 15; d_call: NA; cdr3_nt: TGTGCCAGCACCGCGGACGGGTACTCTGGAAACACCATATATTTT; cdr3_aa: CASTADGYSGNTIYF
v_call: TRBV15; j_call: TRBJ2-3; clone_size: NA; cdr3_length: 15; d_call: TRBD2; cdr3_nt: TGTGCCACCAGCCGGGGACTAGCGGACACAGATACGCAGTATTTT; cdr3_aa: CATSRGLADTDTQYF
v_call: TRBV3-1/TRBV3-2; j_call: TRBJ1-4; clone_size: NA; cdr3_length: 14; d_call: NA; cdr3_nt: TGTGCCAGCAGCCCTTACCCGGGCAATGAAAAACTGTTTTTT; cdr3_aa: CASSPYPGNEKLFF
v_call: TRBV4-2; j_call: TRBJ2-1; clone_size: NA; cdr3_length: 13; d_call: TRBD1; cdr3_nt: TGTGCCAGCAGCCAAGATATAGGGACAGGGCAGTTCTTC; cdr3_aa: CASSQDIGTGQFF
v_call: TRBV3-1/TRBV3-2; j_call: TRBJ1-1; clone_size: NA; cdr3_length: 14; d_call: NA; cdr3_nt: TGTGCCAGCAGCCAATTCACTCGGAACACTGAAGCTTTCTTT; cdr3_aa: CASSQFTRNTEAFF
v_call: TRBV19; j_call: TRBJ1-1; clone_size: NA; cdr3_length: 19; d_call: TRBD1; cdr3_nt: TGTGCCAGTAGTATTGGCCCTGGGGAGGGGGCAATCGGGAACACTGAAGCTTTCTTT; cdr3_aa: CASSIGPGEGAIGNTEAFF
v_call: TRBV7-8; j_call: TRBJ2-1; clone_size: few; cdr3_length: 13; d_call: TRBD1; cdr3_nt: TGTGCCAGCAGCAAGGACAGGGGCGATGAGCAGTTCTTC; cdr3_aa: CASSKDRGDEQFF
v_call: TRBV29-1; j_call: TRBJ2-5; clone_size: NA; cdr3_length: 13; d_call: NA; cdr3_nt: TGCAGCGTTGAAGTGGCCCTGATAGAGACCCAGTACTTC; cdr3_aa: CSVEVALIETQYF
v_call: TRBV18; j_call: TRBJ2-3; clone_size: NA; cdr3_length: 16; d_call: TRBD2; cdr3_nt: TGTGCCAGCTCACGTCAAACTAGCGGCCTCACAGATACGCAGTATTTT; cdr3_aa: CASSRQTSGLTDTQYF
v_call: TRBV27; j_call: TRBJ1-6; clone_size: NA; cdr3_length: 15; d_call: TRBD1; cdr3_nt: TGTGCCAGCAGTTTTAGACAGGGGCCCAATTCACCCCTCCACTTT; cdr3_aa: CASSFRQGPNSPLHF
v_call: TRBV28; j_call: TRBJ2-5; clone_size: NA; cdr3_length: 14; d_call: NA; cdr3_nt: TGTGCCAGCAGTTTAAGGCTCTCACTGGGGACCCAGTACTTC; cdr3_aa: CASSLRLSLGTQYF
v_call: TRBV9; j_call: TRBJ1-4; clone_size: NA; cdr3_length: 16; d_call: TRBD1; cdr3_nt: TGTGCCAGCAGCCGCACCGACAGGGCAACTAATGAAAAACTGTTTTTT; cdr3_aa: CASSRTDRATNEKLFF
v_call: TRBV4-2; j_call: TRBJ2-2; clone_size: NA; cdr3_length: 15; d_call: TRBD2; cdr3_nt: TGTGCCAGCAGAGCTAGCGGGGGTCGGACCGGGGAGCTGTTTTTT; cdr3_aa: CASRASGGRTGELFF
v_call: TRBV4-2; j_call: TRBJ1-4; clone_size: NA; cdr3_length: 13; d_call: NA; cdr3_nt: TGTGCCAGCAGCCAGGACCTGAATGAAAAACTGTTTTTT; cdr3_aa: CASSQDLNEKLFF
v_call: TRBV7-8; j_call: TRBJ2-2; clone_size: NA; cdr3_length: 13; d_call: NA; cdr3_nt: TGTGCCAGCAGCGCGCCCCCCGGCTGGGAGCTGTTTTTT; cdr3_aa: CASSAPPGWELFF
v_call: TRBV7-9; j_call: TRBJ2-2; clone_size: few; cdr3_length: 15; d_call: TRBD1; cdr3_nt: TGTGCCAGCAGCCCGGACAGGGGGTGGACCGGGGAGCTGTTTTTT; cdr3_aa: CASSPDRGWTGELFF
v_call: TRBV7-9; j_call: TRBJ1-5; clone_size: NA; cdr3_length: 15; d_call: NA; cdr3_nt: TGTGCCAGCAGCTTAGCCGGGACCCCCAATCAGCCCCAGCATTTT; cdr3_aa: CASSLAGTPNQPQHF
v_call: TRBV19; j_call: TRBJ1-1; clone_size: once; cdr3_length: 14; d_call: NA; cdr3_nt: TGTGCCAGTAGTCGACCCCCTTTGAACACTGAAGCTTTCTTT; cdr3_aa: CASSRPPLNTEAFF
v_call: TRBV10-1; j_call: TRBJ1-1; clone_size: NA; cdr3_length: 15; d_call: TRBD1; cdr3_nt: TGCGCCAGCAGTCCCGGGACAGAATTGGGCACTGAAGCTTTCTTT; cdr3_aa: CASSPGTELGTEAFF
v_call: TRBV9; j_call: TRBJ1-2; clone_size: NA; cdr3_length: 15; d_call: TRBD1; cdr3_nt: TGTGCCAGCAGCGTAGGCGACAGGGGGTACTATGGCTACACCTTC; cdr3_aa: CASSVGDRGYYGYTF
v_call: TRBV6-2/TRBV6-3; j_call: TRBJ2-3; clone_size: NA; cdr3_length: 16; d_call: NA; cdr3_nt: TGTGCCAGCAGTTACGGTGCGGGTCCCCAGGTTGATACGCAGTATTTT; cdr3_aa: CASSYGAGPQVDTQYF
v_call: TRBV5-1; j_call: TRBJ1-4; clone_size: NA; cdr3_length: 16; d_call: TRBD1; cdr3_nt: TGCGCCAGCAGCTTTAACTCAGGGGGCCCTAATGAAAAACTGTTTTTT; cdr3_aa: CASSFNSGGPNEKLFF
v_call: TRBV13; j_call: TRBJ1-6; clone_size: NA; cdr3_length: 14; d_call: NA; cdr3_nt: TGTGCCAGCACGGTGCAGGGCCTCCCTGCACCCCTCCACTTT; cdr3_aa: CASTVQGLPAPLHF